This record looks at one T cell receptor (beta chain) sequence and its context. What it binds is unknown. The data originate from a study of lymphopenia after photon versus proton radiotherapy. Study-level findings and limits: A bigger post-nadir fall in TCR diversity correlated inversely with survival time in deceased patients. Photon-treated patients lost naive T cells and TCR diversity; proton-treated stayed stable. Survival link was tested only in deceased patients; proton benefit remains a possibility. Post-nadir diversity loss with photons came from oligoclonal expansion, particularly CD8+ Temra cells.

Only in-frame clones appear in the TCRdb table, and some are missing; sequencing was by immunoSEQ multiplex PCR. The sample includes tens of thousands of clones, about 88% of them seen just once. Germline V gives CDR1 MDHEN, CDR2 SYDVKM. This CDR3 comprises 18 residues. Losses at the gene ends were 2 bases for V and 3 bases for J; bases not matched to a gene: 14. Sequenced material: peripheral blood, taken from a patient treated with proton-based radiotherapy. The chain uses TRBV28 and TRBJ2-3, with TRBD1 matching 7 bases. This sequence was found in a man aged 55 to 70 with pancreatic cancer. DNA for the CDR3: TGTGCCAGCAGTTTAGGCTTCGGCAGGGGACAGCCTACAGATACGCAGTATTTT. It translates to CASSLGFGRGQPTDTQYF.